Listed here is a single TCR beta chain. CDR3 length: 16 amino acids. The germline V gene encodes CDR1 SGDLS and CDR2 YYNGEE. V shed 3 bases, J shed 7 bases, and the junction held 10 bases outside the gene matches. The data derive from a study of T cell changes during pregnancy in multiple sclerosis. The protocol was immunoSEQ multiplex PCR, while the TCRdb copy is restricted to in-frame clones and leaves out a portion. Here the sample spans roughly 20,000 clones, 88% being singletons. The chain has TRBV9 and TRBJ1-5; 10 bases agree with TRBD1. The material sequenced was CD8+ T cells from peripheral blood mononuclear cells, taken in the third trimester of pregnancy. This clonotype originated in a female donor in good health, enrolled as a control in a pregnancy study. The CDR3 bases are TGTGCCAGCAGCGCTGGACAGGGGGAAGGTAAACAGCCCCAGCATTTT. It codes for CASSAGQGEGKQPQHF.